Sequencing of this T cell receptor (beta chain) was carried out in a study of T cell responses to AZD1222 COVID-19 vaccine. Study-wide context: Second doses that came at about 4 or about 12 weeks were put together.

The CDR3 is 16 amino acids. V lost 4 bases to trimming and J lost 0 bases, with 13 bases between them. Germline values: CDR1 SGHRS, CDR2 YFSETQ. The table came from immunoSEQ multiplex PCR; TCRdb's copy has only in-frame clones and leaves some out. The sample consists of 150,000 to 200,000 clones, 85% to 90% of them appearing once. General study results and limits: Spike-specific TCR breadth and depth rose after two AZD1222 doses. Clonal diversity may have been underestimated in mostly white British donors.

A note on this clone: What it binds is not known.

This chain uses TRBV5-1 with TRBJ1-4, with no clear D. The origin of this receptor is an adult in good health. This material consisted of peripheral blood, taken on day 0 of AZD1222 vaccination. The CDR3 spells CASSPGLSSTNEKLFF. The CDR3 bases are TGCGCCAGCAGCCCGGGTCTATCCTCAACTAATGAAAAACTGTTTTTT.